This TCR beta chain was captured in a study of beta chain features in type 1 diabetes. Study-level points and caveats: Shorter TCRB CDR3s, moderately but significantly so, marked every one of the four CD4+ subsets in Type 1 diabetes patients. cDNA sequencing could over-represent cells with high TCR expression.

CDR1 and CDR2 (germline): SGHRS, YFSETQ. With 1 base removed from V and 2 bases from J, the gap between germline ends came to 6 bases. CDR3 size: 14 residues. All of the isolated RNA was reverse transcribed, so expressed TCRB transcripts were sequenced. Clones were sequenced by immunoSEQ multiplex PCR, and TCRdb holds only the in-frame ones, with some missing. The sample lists over 600,000 clones; around an eighth were seen once. This clone showed up just a few times. What it binds is unknown. The sample carries other DNA sequences with the same CDR3. The genes are TRBV5-1 and TRBJ2-2; D ambiguous. This TCR was sampled from a man aged 25 to 40 with type 1 diabetes. Sequenced sample: naive CD4+ T cells from blood. This CDR3 is CASSLNRNTGELFF. The CDR3 DNA sequence: TGCGCCAGCAGCTTGAATCGAAACACCGGGGAGCTGTTTTTT.